The present TCR beta chain was sequenced within a study of blood T cells in healthy people across ages (dated by TCRdb to between 2015 and 2017). Some background on the complete study: In model experiments, template switching captured roughly one uniquely barcoded TCR beta cDNA molecule for every two T cells. Age-related changes in TCR beta repertoire diversity were measured in the study by deep sequencing normalized with unique cDNA molecular identifiers. Donors were grouped into four age groups: young (average 16 years), middle-aged (less than 40), aged (around 60) and long-lived (approximately 81). Donors of different ages were randomly distributed across sequencing lanes to avoid experimental bias. Two additional independent replicas of 1 million unique cDNA reads from the same blood draw were analyzed for two donors (one aged 18 to 30 and one aged 80 or older). General conclusions and limits of the study: There was a strong correlation between observed TCR beta diversity and the percentage of naive T cells measured by flow cytometry. Observed TCR beta diversity per million T cells fell roughly linearly with age, and a significant reduction was already apparent by age around 39. The CMV infection status of donors was not known, potentially confounding age-related changes in expanded clonotypes. Conclusive comparison of naive and antigen-experienced compartments was prevented by the profiling of bulk unsorted PBMCs. Compared with the aged group, the long-lived group had more naive CD4+ T cells, fewer expanded clones and increased TCR diversity, suggesting age selection. Estimates of total diversity based on one million sequenced T cells were considered lower bounds and underestimates.

Libraries were built with 5' RACE. A second PCR of 7 to 11 cycles was performed with a sample-barcoded 5' primer and a J-beta primer mix. Each TCR beta cDNA molecule received a unique molecular identifier from a template-switch 5' adaptor carrying 12 random nucleotides. Each sample yielded at least 2.5 million CDR3-containing paired-end reads. All of the RNA was converted into first-strand cDNA using the Mint cDNA synthesis kit, with a TRBC-specific oligonucleotide serving as the primer. All cDNA was treated with uracil-DNA glycosylase and then went through a first 18-cycle PCR with the universal primers M1SS and BC2_uni_R. Per the authors' processing: For normalization, 1 million high-quality reads were randomly selected from each sample, with every read carrying a distinct molecular identifier. Reads with shared molecular identifiers were discarded instead of being binned into consensus sequences. MiTCR, run with a Q25 quality threshold and the strictest error-elimination algorithm, handled CDR3 identification, clonotype clustering and error correction. A nonparametric unseen species model using Euler transformation provided a lower-bound estimate of total TCR beta diversity. TCRdb took the public reads, trimmed them with fastp at Q25, ran MiXCR for clone calling and kept in-frame beta chains. For every CDR3 protein sequence, its rows merge into one entry that carries the most common genes and DNA. The V and J calls and clone size are TCRdb's, not the authors'. This sample is represented by 1,800,000 or so distinct CDR3 sequences; 39% of them were singletons. 23% of the sample is held by the ten biggest clonotypes.

A word on this clonotype: It lacks a known antigen. Base qualities are not recorded, but no much larger clone differs from it by a single base.

The CDR3 sequence holds 14 residues, the cysteine and phenylalanine included. The sequence is cut down to CDR3 DNA, 42 bases in frame from base 1. V was cut back by 9 bases and J by 5 bases, leaving a gap of 20 bases between them. The germline V gene specifies SGHRS as CDR1 and YFSETQ as CDR2. Donors were 40 or so systemically healthy Caucasian individuals from Russia aged roughly 6 to 100 years. Approximately 9.7 milliliters of peripheral blood were drawn from each donor into EDTA-treated Vacutainer tubes. Ficoll-Paque density-gradient centrifugation was used to isolate PBMCs, with at least 6.5 million per sample. Trizol reagent was used to extract total RNA from PBMCs, with at least 6 micrograms per sample. Naive CD45RAhigh/CD27high T cell percentages were measured by flow cytometry on a PBMC aliquot from every donor.

The specimen was blood. This receptor was obtained from a human donor in good health. Recombination joined TRBV5-1 with TRBJ1-1; possibly the D gene is TRBD1, per 5 matching bases. The nucleotide sequence reads TGCGCCACCAAACAAGGGGTCACTGGAACTGAAGCTTTCTTT. It is translated as CATKQGVTGTEAFF.